This T cell receptor (beta chain) was documented in a study of OX40 agonist ivuxolimab in advanced cancers. Some clones are missing from TCRdb's copy, which holds only in-frame ones; the method was immunoSEQ multiplex PCR. The repertoire consists of fewer than 100,000 clones, with around 89% occurring once and the leading ten covering approximately 9.1%. The CDR3 has 13 residues. Germline CDR1 MNHEY, CDR2 SVGAGI. The V and J ends lost 6 bases and 5 bases respectively, with 12 bases between them. The rearrangement links TRBV6-5 to TRBJ2-3; D gene unclear. The source is an adult with an advanced solid tumor such as melanoma, head and neck, liver or kidney cancer. Sequenced here: CD4+ or CD8+ T cells sorted from blood, sampled in a trial of the OX40 agonist ivuxolimab. As DNA, the CDR3 is TGTGCCAGCAGCCGGTATGACGGAGATACGCAGTATTTT. Protein: CASSRYDGDTQYF.